This T cell receptor (beta chain) originates from a study of PD-1 blockade in classical Hodgkin lymphoma. About the research overall: On a schedule of every 2 weeks, patients received nivolumab 3 mg/kg intravenously. Study findings and constraints: According to reports, newly diagnosed patients had lower baseline TCR diversity than healthy donors, and relapsed/refractory patients had lower baseline TCR diversity still. Complete responders entered with baseline diversity on par with newly diagnosed patients, the results showed. Significant TCR diversity gains by C4D1 occurred in CD4+ but not CD8+ cells.

Repertoires were generated with immunoSEQ multiplex PCR, while TCRdb's copy carries only in-frame clones and drops some. Of approximately 93,000 clones listed, around 80% are singletons. As for time point: cycle 4 day 1 (C4D1), after more than 5 weeks of nivolumab. No patient escaped relapse after autologous stem cell transplantation, and brentuximab vedotin exposure varied. The germline CDR1 and CDR2 sequences are MDHEN and SYDVKM. The CDR3 has 15 amino acids. V lost 5 bases, J lost 4 bases, and 18 bases lay in between. This clone was counted between two and nine times. Its cognate antigen is unknown.

This clonotype was obtained from a human donor with classical Hodgkin lymphoma. The specimen was peripheral blood mononuclear cells (PBMCs), collected before the fourth cycle of nivolumab. The chain carries TRBV28 and TRBJ2-7, with D possibly matching TRBD2 (6 bases). The CDR3 region has the DNA TGTGCCAGCAGTCCCAGCGGGCCCCAAATGTACGAGCAGTACTTC. Amino acids: CASSPSGPQMYEQYF.